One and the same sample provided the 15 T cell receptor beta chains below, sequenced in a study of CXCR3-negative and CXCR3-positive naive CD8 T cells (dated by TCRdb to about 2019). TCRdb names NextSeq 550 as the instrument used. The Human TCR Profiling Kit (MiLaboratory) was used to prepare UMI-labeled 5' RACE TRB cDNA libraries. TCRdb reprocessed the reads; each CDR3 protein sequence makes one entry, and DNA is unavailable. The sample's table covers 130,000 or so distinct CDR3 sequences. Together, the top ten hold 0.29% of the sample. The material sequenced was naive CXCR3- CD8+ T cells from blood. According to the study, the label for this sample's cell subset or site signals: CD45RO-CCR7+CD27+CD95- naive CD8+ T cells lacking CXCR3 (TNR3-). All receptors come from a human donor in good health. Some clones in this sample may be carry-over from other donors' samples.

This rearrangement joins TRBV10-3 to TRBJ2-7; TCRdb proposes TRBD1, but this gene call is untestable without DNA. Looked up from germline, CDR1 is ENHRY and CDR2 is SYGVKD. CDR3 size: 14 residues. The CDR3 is CAISVDRDDYEQYF.

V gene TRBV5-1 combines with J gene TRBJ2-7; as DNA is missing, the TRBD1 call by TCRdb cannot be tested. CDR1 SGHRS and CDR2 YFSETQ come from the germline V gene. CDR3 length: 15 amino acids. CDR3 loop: CASSSLPGQSYEQYF. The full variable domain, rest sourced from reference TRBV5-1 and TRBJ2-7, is KAGVTQTPRYLIKTRGQQVTLSCSPISGHRSVSWYQQTPGQGLQFLFEYFSETQRNKGNFPGRFSGRQFSNSRSEMNVSTLELGDSALYLCASSSLPGQSYEQYFGPGTRLTVT.

This CDR3 reads CASSTPVGGLAANTDTQYF. V gene TRBV9 combines with J gene TRBJ2-3; TCRdb's assignment of TRBD2 cannot be checked, as there is no DNA. Looked up from germline, CDR1 is SGDLS and CDR2 is YYNGEE. The CDR3 is made up of 19 amino acids. Together with reference TRBV9 and TRBJ2-3, the CDR3 gives the full variable domain: DSGVTQTPKHLITATGQRVTLRCSPRSGDLSVYWYQQSLDQGLQFLIQYYNGEERAKGNILERFSAQQFPDLHSELNLSSLELGDSALYFCASSTPVGGLAANTDTQYFGPGTRLTVL.

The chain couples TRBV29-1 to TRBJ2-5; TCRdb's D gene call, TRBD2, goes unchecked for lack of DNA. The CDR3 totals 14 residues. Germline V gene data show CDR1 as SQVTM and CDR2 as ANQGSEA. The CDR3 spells CSVVVAGGGETQYF.

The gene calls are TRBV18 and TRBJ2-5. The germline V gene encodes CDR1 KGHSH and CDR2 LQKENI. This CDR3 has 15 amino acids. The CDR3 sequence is CASSPPRLEQETQYF.

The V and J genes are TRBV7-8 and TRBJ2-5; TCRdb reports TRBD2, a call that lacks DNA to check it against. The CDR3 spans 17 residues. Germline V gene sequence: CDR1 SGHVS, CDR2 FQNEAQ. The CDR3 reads CASSFSRSGGTQETQYF.

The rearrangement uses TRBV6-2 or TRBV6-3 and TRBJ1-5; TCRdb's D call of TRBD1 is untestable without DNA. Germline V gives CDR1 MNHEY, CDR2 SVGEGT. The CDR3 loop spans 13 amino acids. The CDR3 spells CASSGHLGQPQHF.

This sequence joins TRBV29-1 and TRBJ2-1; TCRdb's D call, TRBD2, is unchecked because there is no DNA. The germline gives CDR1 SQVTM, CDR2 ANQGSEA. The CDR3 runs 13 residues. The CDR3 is CSVLQRERHEQFF.

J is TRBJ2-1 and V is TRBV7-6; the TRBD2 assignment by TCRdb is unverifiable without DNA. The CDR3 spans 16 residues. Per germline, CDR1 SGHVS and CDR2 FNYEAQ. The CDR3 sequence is CASSLGLAGGYNEQFF. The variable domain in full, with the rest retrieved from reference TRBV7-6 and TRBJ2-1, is GAGVSQSPRYKVTKRGQDVALRCDPISGHVSLYWYRQALGQGPEFLTYFNYEAQQDKSGLPNDRFSAERPEGSISTLTIQRTEQRDSAMYRCASSLGLAGGYNEQFFGPGTRLTVL.

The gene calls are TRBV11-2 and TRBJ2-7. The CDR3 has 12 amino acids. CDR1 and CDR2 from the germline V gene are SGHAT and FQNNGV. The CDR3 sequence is CASSLHSYGQYF. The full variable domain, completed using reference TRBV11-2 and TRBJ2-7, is EAGVAQSPRYKIIEKRQSVAFWCNPISGHATLYWYQQILGQGPKLLIQFQNNGVVDDSQLPKDRFSAERLKGVDSTLKIQPAKLEDSAVYLCASSLHSYGQYFGPGTRLTVT.

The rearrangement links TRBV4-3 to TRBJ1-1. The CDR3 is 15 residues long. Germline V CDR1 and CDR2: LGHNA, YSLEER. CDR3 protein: CASSHLGQMNTEAFF.

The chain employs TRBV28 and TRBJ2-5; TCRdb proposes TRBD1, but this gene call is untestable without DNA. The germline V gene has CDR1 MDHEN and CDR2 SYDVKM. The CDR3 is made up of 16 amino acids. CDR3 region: CASSFWGGPGQETQYF. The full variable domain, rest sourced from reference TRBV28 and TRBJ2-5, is DVKVTQSSRYLVKRTGEKVFLECVQDMDHENMFWYRQDPGLGLRLIYFSYDVKMKEKGDIPEGYSVSREKKERFSLILESASTNQTSMYLCASSFWGGPGQETQYFGPGTRLLVL.

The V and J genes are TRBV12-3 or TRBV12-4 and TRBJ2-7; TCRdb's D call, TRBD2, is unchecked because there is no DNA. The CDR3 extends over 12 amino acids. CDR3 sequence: CASKAGRYEQYF.

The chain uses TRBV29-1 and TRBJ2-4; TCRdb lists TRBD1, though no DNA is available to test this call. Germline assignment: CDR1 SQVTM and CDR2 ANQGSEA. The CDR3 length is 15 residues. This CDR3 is CSVDGQGSGKNIQYF. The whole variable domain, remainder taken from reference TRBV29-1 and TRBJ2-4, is SAVISQKPSRDICQRGTSLTIQCQVDSQVTMMFWYRQQPGQSLTLIATANQGSEATYESGFVIDKFPISRPNLTFSTLTVSNMSPEDSSIYLCSVDGQGSGKNIQYFGAGTRLSVL.

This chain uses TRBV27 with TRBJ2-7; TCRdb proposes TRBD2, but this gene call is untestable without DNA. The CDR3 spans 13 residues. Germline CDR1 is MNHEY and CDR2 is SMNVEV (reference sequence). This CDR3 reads CASGRTAFGEQYF.